This T cell receptor (beta chain) appears in the sequencing data of a study of cytomegalovirus exposure and HLA in healthy donors. This CDR3 region has 14 residues. The germline V gene has CDR1 MNHEY and CDR2 SMNVEV (reference sequence). Both 60 Vbeta primers and 13 Jbeta primers went into the PCR. TCRdb keeps only in-frame clones here, not all; method: immunoSEQ multiplex PCR. The sample lists roughly 200,000 clones, approximately 82% seen once, with less than 2% in the top ten. As to this clone: The junction departs from germline at one end; a sequencing error may be responsible.

The receptor comes from a woman aged 18-35 years in good health and CMV-seronegative. Sequenced: PBMCs. The J gene is TRBJ2-1, the V gene TRBV27; TRBD2 aligns across 8 bases. The CDR3 DNA is TGTGCCAGCAGGACAGCGGGAGCCTACCATGAGCAGTTCTTC. It yields the protein CASRTAGAYHEQFF.